The sequence of this TCR beta chain was determined in a study of response to subunit inactivated influenza vaccine. In the case of this clonotype: Antigen specificity is unknown.

The junction had 6 bases not matched to a gene; V was cut back by 6 bases and J by 1 base. Germline V gene lookup returns CDR1 SEHNR and CDR2 FQNEAQ (reference sequence). The CDR3 spans 15 residues. MiXCR was run by TCRdb on the RT-PCR reads, yielding one entry per CDR3 protein. The data hold more than 600,000 distinct CDR3 sequences, with 15% to 20% observed a single time. Whole-study results and caveats: It was the authors' suggestion that each seasonal influenza vaccination recruits few new T cells.

This receptor was obtained from a man aged 45 to 65 who received an inactivated influenza vaccine. V gene TRBV7-9 combines with J gene TRBJ2-1; 7 bases fit TRBD1. Material: PBMCs from blood, obtained around 5 days after vaccination. CDR3 sequence reads: CASSPHRGSYNEQFF. Here the CDR3 DNA reads TGTGCCAGCAGTCCACACAGGGGTTCCTACAATGAGCAGTTCTTC.